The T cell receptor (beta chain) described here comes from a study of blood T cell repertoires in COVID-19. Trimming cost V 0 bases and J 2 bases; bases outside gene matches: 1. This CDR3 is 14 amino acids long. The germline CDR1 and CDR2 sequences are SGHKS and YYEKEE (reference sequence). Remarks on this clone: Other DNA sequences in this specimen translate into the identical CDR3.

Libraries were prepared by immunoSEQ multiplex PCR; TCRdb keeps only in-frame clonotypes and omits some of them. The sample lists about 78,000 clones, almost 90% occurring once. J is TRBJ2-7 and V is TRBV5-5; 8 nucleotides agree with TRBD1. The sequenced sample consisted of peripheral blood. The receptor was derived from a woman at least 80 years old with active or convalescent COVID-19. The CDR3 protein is CASSLVRGPYEQYF. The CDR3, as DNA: TGTGCCAGCAGCTTGGTCAGGGGGCCCTACGAGCAGTACTTC. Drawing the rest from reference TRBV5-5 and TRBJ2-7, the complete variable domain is DAGVTQSPTHLIKTRGQQVTLRCSPISGHKSVSWYQQVLGQGPQFIFQYYEKEERGRGNFPDRFSARQFPNYSSELNVNALLLGDSALYLCASSLVRGPYEQYFGPGTRLTVT.